This T cell receptor beta chain was observed in a study of OX40 agonist ivuxolimab in advanced cancers. This clone was seen a handful of times. The antigen is not known. Study outcomes and limitations: On average, a greater number of expanded clones characterised CD8+ T cells relative to CD4+. Among some nonresponders, normalized T-cell clonal expansion was also low.

It was autoimmune disease history or systemic immunosuppression that excluded patients. Profiled with immunoSEQ multiplex PCR; TCRdb holds only in-frame clones, not every one. The table has about 77,000 clones, around four fifths seen once. The sample in question was CD4+ or CD8+ T cells sorted from blood, obtained in a trial of the OX40 agonist ivuxolimab. This clonotype was obtained from an adult with an advanced solid tumor such as melanoma, head and neck, liver or kidney cancer.

CDR3: CSVEPADRFF. The CDR3 DNA sequence: TGCAGCGTTGAACCGGCGGATCGGTTCTTC. The genes are TRBV29-1 and TRBJ2-1, with D uncertain. This CDR3 comprises 10 residues. Trimming cost V 2 bases and J 15 bases, with 11 bases left between them. Germline V CDR1 and CDR2: SQVTM, ANQGSEA.